This TCR beta chain was recovered during a study of low-dose radiotherapy and immunotherapy resistance in tumors (dated by TCRdb to the early 2020s). For the study in its entirety: Patients in Cohort 1 were given 0.5 Gy per fraction every 2 weeks, and the prescribed total PTV dose was 6.5 Gy. For Cohort 2, the dose was 1 Gy per fraction given every two weeks, adding up to 13 Gy in total across 26 weeks. Nivolumab and ipilimumab were both given intravenously, with nivolumab at a 240 mg flat dose every two weeks and ipilimumab at 1 mg/kg every six weeks. Every two weeks, patients got intravenous cyclophosphamide at 200 mg/m2, given one day ahead of each radiation and immunotherapy administration. Aspirin 300 mg was taken orally once daily by patients for four cycles, starting on cycle 1 day 1. Trial participants were not randomized into treatment groups. The translational analysis covered eight patients: three from the first dose cohort and the first five from the second dose cohort.

Sequenced on an Illumina HiSeq 2500. First-strand cDNA was synthesized with Superscript III and a set of TRAV- and TRBV-specific primers, covering both TCRalpha and TCRbeta chains. TCRs were amplified with Phusion for approximately 19 PCR cycles using a constant-region primer together with the adapter attached to the V primers. Amplification of the isolated mRNA was done with the MessageAmp II aRNA Amplification Kit, which involved a roughly 16-hour in vitro transcription at 37 degrees C. The Dynabeads mRNA DIRECT Purification Kit was used to isolate mRNA for TCR sequencing. Indexed Illumina adapters were added in a second roughly 26-cycle Phusion PCR, and the resulting products were purified with AMPure XP beads. The published analysis was carried out like this. Using custom Perl scripts, TCR sequences that encoded the same protein were pooled, out-of-frame sequences were dropped, and the abundance of each clonotype was calculated. TCR sequences supported by only a single read were excluded from analysis. Shannon entropy, Gini index, clonality, richness, and the frequency of TCRs shared between repertoires were included as repertoire metrics. Clones were called with MiXCR by TCRdb after fastp trimmed the public reads at Q25, and only in-frame beta chains were retained. Rows are combined by CDR3 protein, so each entry shows the most common genes and DNA. These V and J calls are TCRdb output, not the study's own analysis. This sample lists tens of thousands of distinct CDR3 sequences; less than 25% were detected once. Of the sample, under 6.5% falls within the top ten clones.

This sample's time point label indicates: before trial treatment. Donors were enrolled in RACIN, a single-arm phase I dose-escalation trial in which nivolumab, ipilimumab, aspirin, low-dose cyclophosphamide and low-dose radiotherapy were combined. Patients were eligible if they had advanced solid tumors that were TIL-negative. This clonotype was observed at least ten times. The target of this receptor is not known. No qualities accompany the bases; no much larger clone lies one base away. The germline V gene specifies MNHEY as CDR1 and SVGAGI as CDR2. V is cut back by 2 bases and J by 3 bases, with 8 bases in the junction unmatched. From the cysteine through the phenylalanine, the CDR3 covers 16 amino acids. The entry retains the CDR3 DNA only, 48 bases that are in frame from base 1.

Here the sequenced sample was PBMCs, taken before treatment. This sequence was found in a male donor with prostate cancer. The rearrangement joined TRBV6-5 to TRBJ2-7, and TRBD1 matches 9 of the central bases. For the CDR3, the sequence is CASSYTTPGQGYEQYF. The DNA sequence is as follows: TGTGCCAGCAGTTACACTACTCCGGGACAGGGCTACGAGCAGTACTTC.